A selection of T cell receptor beta chains follows, all from one sample in a study of blood T cell repertoires in COVID-19. Profiled with immunoSEQ multiplex PCR; TCRdb holds only in-frame clones, not every one. The sample lists 300,000 or so clones, more than 80% occurring once. The sequencing input was peripheral blood. Source of these receptors: a woman in her thirties or forties with acute or convalescent COVID-19. Both conserved end residues are part of each CDR3. The order of the fields is V gene, J gene, CDR3 protein.

v_gene: TRBV5-1; j_gene: TRBJ1-1; CDR3aa: CASSPGDRPESTEAFF
v_gene: TRBV19; j_gene: TRBJ1-4; CDR3aa: CASRTGSTIATNEKLFF
v_gene: TRBV3-1/TRBV3-2; j_gene: TRBJ1-5; CDR3aa: CASSPGQGKQPQHF
v_gene: TRBV9; j_gene: TRBJ1-2; CDR3aa: CASRQGSNYGYTF
v_gene: TRBV6-1; j_gene: TRBJ1-5; CDR3aa: CASSERQGGQPQHF
v_gene: TRBV2; j_gene: TRBJ1-2; CDR3aa: CASTVLAGGGYTF
v_gene: TRBV29-1; j_gene: TRBJ1-5; CDR3aa: CSVRGQDNQPQHF
v_gene: TRBV15; j_gene: TRBJ1-4; CDR3aa: CASSFKAATNEKLFF
v_gene: TRBV5-4; j_gene: TRBJ2-5; CDR3aa: CASSRFGGGLGETQYF
v_gene: TRBV30; j_gene: TRBJ2-5; CDR3aa: CATRWQGQETQYF
v_gene: TRBV7-8; j_gene: TRBJ2-3; CDR3aa: CASSLAGGGPTDTQYF
v_gene: TRBV5-4; j_gene: TRBJ2-5; CDR3aa: CASSRRGGGQETQYF
v_gene: TRBV2; j_gene: TRBJ1-5; CDR3aa: CASAREPDRQAQHF
v_gene: TRBV9; j_gene: TRBJ1-2; CDR3aa: CASSPTVDSRGYTF
v_gene: TRBV5-1; j_gene: TRBJ2-2; CDR3aa: CASSPRTGTGELFF
v_gene: TRBV4-2; j_gene: TRBJ1-1; CDR3aa: CASSHPSESTEAFF
v_gene: TRBV6-5; j_gene: TRBJ2-1; CDR3aa: CASINTGGYEQFF
v_gene: TRBV10-3; j_gene: TRBJ1-5; CDR3aa: CAISDQGTGNNQPQHF
v_gene: TRBV6-5; j_gene: TRBJ1-2; CDR3aa: CASRPDTTYGYTF
v_gene: TRBV19; j_gene: TRBJ2-3; CDR3aa: CASSSGADTQYF
v_gene: TRBV18; j_gene: TRBJ1-5; CDR3aa: CASSPGQGQPQHF
v_gene: TRBV2; j_gene: TRBJ1-2; CDR3aa: CASSIGVANYGYTF
v_gene: TRBV7-3; j_gene: TRBJ2-2; CDR3aa: CASSLSRNTGELFF
v_gene: TRBV10-1; j_gene: TRBJ2-1; CDR3aa: CASSDWPSNEQFF
v_gene: TRBV10-1; j_gene: TRBJ2-5; CDR3aa: CASSAGSGAGETQYF
v_gene: TRBV10-2; j_gene: TRBJ1-1; CDR3aa: CASRENREGEAFF
v_gene: TRBV6-5; j_gene: TRBJ2-1; CDR3aa: CASSYSYRGNEQFF
v_gene: TRBV19; j_gene: TRBJ1-4; CDR3aa: CASSTRQAGVFNEKLFF
v_gene: TRBV6-6; j_gene: TRBJ2-3; CDR3aa: CASEGAGRPDTQYF